What follows are 23 T cell receptor beta chains derived from one specimen sequenced in a study of OX40 agonist ivuxolimab in advanced cancers. Sequenced by immunoSEQ multiplex PCR; TCRdb stores in-frame clones only, minus some. The sample records tens of thousands of clones, more than 85% being singletons. This sample comprised CD4+ or CD8+ T cells sorted from blood, obtained in a trial of the OX40 agonist ivuxolimab. Receptor source: an adult with an advanced solid tumor such as melanoma, head and neck, liver or kidney cancer.

The chain carries TRBV27 and TRBJ2-1, with 8 bases fitting TRBD2. From germline, CDR1 is MNHEY and CDR2 SMNVEV (reference sequence). The CDR3 extends over 15 amino acids. The J segment lost 2 bases and the V segment lost 3 bases, leaving 3 bases of the junction unmatched. CDR3 in DNA: TGTGCCAGCAGTTTCGGGGGACTAGCCTACAATGAGCAGTTCTTC. Its protein is CASSFGGLAYNEQFF.

The V gene is TRBV7-2, the J gene TRBJ2-7; D ambiguous. This CDR3 spans 14 amino acids. From germline, CDR1 is SGHTA and CDR2 FQGNSA. Trimming left V 7 bases short and J 7 bases short, with 20 bases between. CDR3 protein: CASTQDRTTAEQYF. The CDR3 DNA reads TGTGCCAGCACCCAAGATCGGACGACCGCGGAGCAGTACTTC.

The chain couples TRBV21-1 to TRBJ1-4. TRBV21-1 is recorded as a pseudogene. This CDR3 is 15 amino acids long. The CDR3 nucleotides are TGTGCCAGCAGCGGAGGGTGCCCCCTTAATGAAAAACTGTTTTTT. This encodes CASSGGCPLNEKLFF.

This clone was seen more than once but under ten times. The V gene is TRBV19, the J gene TRBJ1-5, with 7 positions matching TRBD1. The J segment lost 2 bases and the V segment lost 7 bases, leaving 5 bases of the junction unmatched. The CDR3 totals 14 residues. Germline assignment: CDR1 LNHDA and CDR2 SQIVND (reference sequence). The CDR3, as DNA: TGTGCCAGTACAACAGGGGCGGGCAATCAGCCCCAGCATTTT. This gives the protein CASTTGAGNQPQHF.

The chain is built from TRBV9 and TRBJ2-3; D remains ambiguous. This CDR3 is built from 14 residues. Trimming took off 0 bases at V and 1 base at J, with 6 bases between the two ends. Germline values: CDR1 SGDLS, CDR2 YYNGEE. The CDR3 nucleotides are TGTGCCAGCAGCGTAGCTTTCGGCACAGATACGCAGTATTTT. It specifies CASSVAFGTDTQYF.

The chain links TRBV20-1 to TRBJ2-1; D is unclear. V was cut by 3 bases and J by 7 bases, with 7 bases left in between. Germline V lookup: CDR1 DFQATT, CDR2 SNEGSKA (reference sequence). This CDR3 has 11 residues. The CDR3 DNA sequence: TGCAGTGCTAGCGGGTTTAATGAGCAGTTCTTC. Encoded protein: CSASGFNEQFF.

The rearrangement joins TRBV2 to TRBJ1-5; 7 bases align to TRBD1. The CDR3 sequence is 16 residues long. The germline V gene has CDR1 SNHLY and CDR2 FYNNEI. J lost 0 bases, V lost 5 bases, and 7 bases had no gene match. The CDR3 loop is CASSWTGVYSNQPQHF. The CDR3 nucleotides read TGTGCCAGCAGTTGGACAGGCGTATATAGCAATCAGCCCCAGCATTTT.

The chain recombines TRBV19 with TRBJ1-1; 9 nucleotides agree with TRBD1. Germline V gives CDR1 LNHDA, CDR2 SQIVND (reference sequence). V dropped 5 bases and J dropped 4; count of bases not matched to a gene: 5. This CDR3 spans 14 amino acids. CDR3 sequence: CASSQGQGGTEAFF. The DNA of the CDR3 is TGTGCCAGTAGTCAGGGACAGGGCGGCACTGAAGCTTTCTTT.

This chain links TRBV6-9 with TRBJ2-2, with 7 bases that match TRBD2. After removal of 3 bases from V and 7 bases from J, the junction contained 5 bases not matched to a gene. CDR1 is MNHGY and CDR2 is SVAAGI in the germline V gene. This CDR3 region has 14 residues. The CDR3 DNA sequence: TGTGCCAGCAGTTACCCTAGCGGTGACGGGGAGCTGTTTTTT. Translation: CASSYPSGDGELFF.

The chain links TRBV9 to TRBJ2-7; D uncertain. Per germline, CDR1 SGDLS and CDR2 YYNGEE. V lost 0 bases and J 0 bases, leaving 4 bases between the germline ends. The CDR3 has 13 residues. CDR3 sequence: CASSVGSSYEQYF. For the CDR3, the DNA is TGTGCCAGCAGCGTAGGTAGCTCCTACGAGCAGTACTTC.

The V gene is TRBV30, the J gene TRBJ1-1; D gene uncertain. Per germline, CDR1 GTSNPN and CDR2 SVGIG (reference sequence). The CDR3 has 12 amino acids. V shed 5 bases and J shed 2 bases, with 9 bases lying between them. CDR3: CAWGWVNTEAFF. CDR3 sequence (DNA): TGTGCCTGGGGATGGGTTAACACTGAAGCTTTCTTT.

As to this clone: The same CDR3 arises from other DNA sequences in this sample as well. This sequence joins TRBV7-9 and TRBJ1-2; 7 nucleotides line up with TRBD1. After removal of 5 bases from V and 8 bases from J, the junction contained 11 bases not matched to a gene. Germline V gene sequence: CDR1 SEHNR, CDR2 FQNEAQ (reference sequence). This CDR3 spans 14 amino acids. CDR3 in DNA: TGTGCCAGCAGCCTAAAGGAGGGGGCGGGGGGCTACACCTTC. Translated: CASSLKEGAGGYTF.

The chain links TRBV6-5 to TRBJ2-6, with D maybe TRBD1 (5 bases). CDR3 length equals 15 residues. Trimming removed 5 bases from V and 1 base from J, with 9 bases in between. CDR1 and CDR2 from the germline V gene are MNHEY and SVGAGI. DNA of the CDR3: TGTGCCAGCAGTGCACAGGCTTCTGGGGCCAACGTCCTGACTTTC. It translates to CASSAQASGANVLTF.

CDR3 sequence: CASSQELTGRSGNTIYF. CDR3 bases: TGTGCCAGCAGCCAAGAATTGACAGGGCGAAGCGGAAACACCATATATTTT. The chain combines TRBV4-2 with TRBJ1-3; 7 bases are shared with TRBD1. The CDR3 extends over 17 amino acids. CDR1 LGHNA and CDR2 YNFKEQ come from the germline V gene. The trim removed 0 bases at V and 4 bases at J, leaving 9 bases unmatched.

In its sample, this clone was seen a few times. The chain has TRBV19 and TRBJ2-2; 9 positions match TRBD1. V was pared by 6 bases and J by 5 bases, with 4 bases of the junction left unmatched. CDR1 is LNHDA and CDR2 is SQIVND in the germline V gene (reference sequence). This CDR3 is 14 amino acids long. DNA of the CDR3: TGTGCCAGTAGCCCCGGGACAGGGACCGGGGAGCTGTTTTTT. Its translation is CASSPGTGTGELFF.

The chain links TRBV5-5 to TRBJ2-5, with TRBD2 identical over 9 bases. With V trimmed by 4 bases and J by 7 bases, 8 bases remained unmatched. This CDR3 spans 14 amino acids. CDR1 is SGHKS and CDR2 is YYEKEE in the germline V gene (reference sequence). In nucleotides, the CDR3 is TGTGCCAGCAGCCCCTGGACTAGCGACGGGACCCAGTACTTC. It translates to CASSPWTSDGTQYF.

This chain joins TRBV11-1 and TRBJ2-5; D is uncertain. Near its end, the DNA agrees better with TRBJ2-7, so the J call may be wrong. The CDR3 has 14 amino acids. Germline CDR1 reads SGHAT; CDR2 reads FQDESV (reference sequence). In DNA, the CDR3 is TGTGCCAGCAGCTTGGACCGGAGCTCCTACGAGCAGTACTTC. This translates into CASSLDRSSYEQYF.

The gene calls are TRBV11-2 and TRBJ2-1; D is uncertain. Trimming shortened V by 6 bases and J by 0 bases, and 12 bases separated the two germline ends. The length of the CDR3 is 15 residues. Germline-derived CDR1 and CDR2 are SGHAT and FQNNGV. CDR3 DNA sequence: TGTGCCAGCAGACGCGTGCGAGGCTCCTACAATGAGCAGTTCTTC. Its translation is CASRRVRGSYNEQFF. The complete variable domain, with remaining parts taken from reference TRBV11-2 and TRBJ2-1, reads EAGVAQSPRYKIIEKRQSVAFWCNPISGHATLYWYQQILGQGPKLLIQFQNNGVVDDSQLPKDRFSAERLKGVDSTLKIQPAKLEDSAVYLCASRRVRGSYNEQFFGPGTRLTVL.

The chain links TRBV28 to TRBJ1-5; D ambiguous. V was pared by 3 bases and J by 7 bases, with 7 bases between. CDR3 size: 12 residues. The germline CDR1 and CDR2 sequences are MDHEN and SYDVKM. CDR3 nucleotides: TGTGCCAGCAGTTTTATCAGACAGCCCCAGCATTTT. This sequence encodes CASSFIRQPQHF.

Of note for this clone: The germline gene is not matched at one end of the junction; a read error may be the cause. The V call is TRBV7-7, the J call TRBJ2-5; 11 nucleotides match TRBD2. Germline V gene data show CDR1 as SSHAT and CDR2 as FNYEAQ (reference sequence). This CDR3 comprises 15 residues. CDR3 residues: CASSLSGRAGETQYF. The DNA for the CDR3 is TGTGCTAGCAGCCTTAGCGGGAGGGCCGGAGAGACCCAGTACTTC.

The rearrangement links TRBV7-9 to TRBJ2-1, with 8 nucleotides matching TRBD2. CDR1 and CDR2 from the germline V gene are SEHNR and FQNEAQ (reference sequence). V shed 5 bases, J shed 9 bases, and the junction held 6 bases outside the gene matches. This CDR3 has 13 amino acids. CDR3 nucleotides: TGTGCCAGCAGCACGGGACTAGTCGTTGAGCAGTTCTTC. Its translation is CASSTGLVVEQFF.

V usage is TRBV11-2 and J usage is TRBJ2-5; D is ambiguous. Looked up from germline, CDR1 is SGHAT and CDR2 is FQNNGV. This CDR3 has 14 amino acids. V was shortened by 7 bases and J by 1 base, with 13 bases between the two germline ends. The CDR3 reads CASTASAGQETQYF. Here the CDR3 DNA reads TGTGCCAGCACCGCCTCGGCAGGCCAAGAGACCCAGTACTTC. The whole variable domain, remainder taken from reference TRBV11-2 and TRBJ2-5, is EAGVAQSPRYKIIEKRQSVAFWCNPISGHATLYWYQQILGQGPKLLIQFQNNGVVDDSQLPKDRFSAERLKGVDSTLKIQPAKLEDSAVYLCASTASAGQETQYFGPGTRLLVL.

This clone occurred once. This chain links TRBV5-1 with TRBJ2-1; TRBD2 matches at 10 bases. The CDR3 sequence is 20 residues long. Germline-derived CDR1 and CDR2 are SGHRS and YFSETQ. The J segment lost 8 bases and the V segment lost 0 bases, leaving 20 bases of the junction unmatched. The CDR3 is CASSLVMGVGGSGRVDEQFF. CDR3 nucleotides: TGCGCCAGCAGCTTGGTTATGGGCGTAGGAGGGAGCGGGAGGGTGGATGAGCAGTTCTTC.